Sequencing of this TCR beta chain was carried out in a study of blood T cell repertoires in COVID-19. Looking at the study overall: Researchers got acute and convalescent COVID-19 samples from the United States, Italy and Spain.

TCRdb's copy holds only in-frame clones and misses some; the assay was immunoSEQ multiplex PCR. The table lists 200,000 to 300,000 clones, around 85% of them singletons. This clone was counted a single time. Germline-derived CDR1 and CDR2 are MNHEY and SVGAGI. V lost 7 bases and J lost 3; bases outside the gene matches: 5. The CDR3 extends over 13 amino acids. This chain uses TRBV6-5 with TRBJ1-1; TRBD1 agrees at 7 bases. Sample: peripheral blood. The clonotype originates from a woman aged 55-69 years with active or convalescent COVID-19. The CDR3 protein is CASNIDRDTEAFF. DNA for the CDR3: TGTGCCAGCAACATCGACAGGGACACTGAAGCTTTCTTT.